The T cell receptor beta chain under discussion was sequenced for a study of blood T cell repertoires in COVID-19. The repertoire was sequenced with immunoSEQ multiplex PCR; TCRdb's copy has only in-frame clones and lacks some. The sample has hundreds of thousands of clones, roughly 87% seen once. Participants were aged about 18 to 100 years from around 24 US areas. Germline CDR1 WSHSY, CDR2 SAAADI. The CDR3 contains 13 residues. V shed 4 bases and J 3 bases; nucleotides not matched to a gene: 3. The TCR originated in a woman between 25 and 40 years old who had recovered from COVID-19. V and J are TRBV10-2 and TRBJ2-7; 7 bases agree with TRBD2. Sequencing was done on a sample of PBMCs or T cells enriched from blood (not recorded which). The CDR3 spells CASSVRENYEQYF. DNA of the CDR3: TGCGCCAGCAGTGTGCGGGAGAACTACGAGCAGTACTTC.